The text below deals with one T cell receptor beta chain. The antigen this receptor binds is unknown. No base qualities exist here, and no much larger clone lies one base off it. Patients with autoimmune disease history or receiving systemic immunosuppression were excluded from the trial. Peripheral blood for TCR sequencing was collected from all dose cohorts at baseline, on cycle 4 day 1, and on cycle 7 day 1. The samples were drawn from a first-in-human, open-label, multicenter phase I dose-escalation trial of ivuxolimab. Adults with locally advanced or metastatic melanoma, renal cell carcinoma, hepatocellular carcinoma or head and neck squamous cell carcinoma were enrolled in the trial. Before TCR sequencing, CD4+ and CD8+ T cells were separately sorted from peripheral blood. The CDR1 and CDR2 encoded by the germline V gene are SGHRS and YFSETQ. Trimming removed 5 bases from V and 3 bases from J, leaving 14 bases between the germline ends. From cysteine to phenylalanine, the CDR3 is 14 amino acids long. Only the CDR3 portion is preserved as DNA: 42 bases, with reading frame beginning at the first base.

Genomic DNA was extracted from sorted cells for sequencing of the TCRbeta CDR3 region. TCRbeta CDR3 regions were sequenced using the immunoSEQ Assay. TCRdb stores this immuneACCESS table with in-frame sequences only. Part of the clones is absent; in the studies checked, under half of the shortfall reflects unresolved V genes, and no reason is known for the rest. This sample lists fewer than 95,000 clones; roughly 89% were detected once. The top ten hold around 0.86% of the sample. This sample was included in a study of OX40 agonist ivuxolimab in advanced cancers. About the full investigation: Ivuxolimab was a fully human IgG2 agonistic monoclonal antibody targeting the costimulatory receptor OX40 (CD134). Intravenous ivuxolimab was administered to patients every 2 weeks at six dose levels: 0.01, 0.1, 0.3, 1.5, 3 and 10 mg/kg. Of the approximately 50 dose-escalation patients, hepatocellular carcinoma was present in 19, melanoma in roughly 15, renal cell carcinoma in 9 and head and neck cancer in 9. In the dose-escalation cohort, around four fifths of patients were male, and the mean age was approximately 60 years with a range of roughly 23 to 90. Patients were allowed to have had prior anti-PD-1, anti-PD-L1 or anti-CTLA-4 therapy, and roughly 40% of the dose-escalation patients had been treated with checkpoint inhibitors. Partial responses were achieved by three dose-escalation patients, of whom one had hepatocellular carcinoma and two had cutaneous melanoma. The point of sequencing TCRbeta in the periphery was to test whether ivuxolimab changed TCR sequence diversity and drove clonal T-cell expansion. The paper describes the monotherapy dose-escalation part (N ≈ 50 patients) of the phase I trial of ivuxolimab.

The full study reports these points: At doses from 0.1 to 3.0 mg/kg, clonal expansion was seen in both CD4+ and CD8+ blood T cells between baseline and week 6. In the 0.1-3.0 mg/kg groups, partial responders were among the patients with the lowest normalized peripheral clonal expansion, particularly in CD8+ T cells. The antigen specificity of the peripheral T cells that underwent clonal expansion was not determined. After ivuxolimab, expanded clones were on average more numerous among CD8+ T cells than among CD4+ T cells. Low levels of normalized T-cell clonal expansion were also shown by some nonresponding patients.

The source material was CD4+ or CD8+ T cells sorted from blood, sampled in a trial of the OX40 agonist ivuxolimab. The rearranged chain carries TRBV5-1 and TRBJ2-5; the D gene is perhaps TRBD1, from 5 matching bases. The source of this sequence is an adult with an advanced solid tumor such as melanoma, head and neck, liver or kidney cancer. Here the CDR3 is given as CASRIQGLKETQYF. The bases are TGCGCCAGCAGGATCCAGGGTTTAAAAGAGACCCAGTACTTC. Here the CDR3 is joined to the reference TRBV5-1 and TRBJ2-5 genes, and the full variable domain is: KAGVTQTPRYLIKTRGQQVTLSCSPISGHRSVSWYQQTPGQGLQFLFEYFSETQRNKGNFPGRFSGRQFSNSRSEMNVSTLELGDSALYLCASRIQGLKETQYFGPGTRLLVL.